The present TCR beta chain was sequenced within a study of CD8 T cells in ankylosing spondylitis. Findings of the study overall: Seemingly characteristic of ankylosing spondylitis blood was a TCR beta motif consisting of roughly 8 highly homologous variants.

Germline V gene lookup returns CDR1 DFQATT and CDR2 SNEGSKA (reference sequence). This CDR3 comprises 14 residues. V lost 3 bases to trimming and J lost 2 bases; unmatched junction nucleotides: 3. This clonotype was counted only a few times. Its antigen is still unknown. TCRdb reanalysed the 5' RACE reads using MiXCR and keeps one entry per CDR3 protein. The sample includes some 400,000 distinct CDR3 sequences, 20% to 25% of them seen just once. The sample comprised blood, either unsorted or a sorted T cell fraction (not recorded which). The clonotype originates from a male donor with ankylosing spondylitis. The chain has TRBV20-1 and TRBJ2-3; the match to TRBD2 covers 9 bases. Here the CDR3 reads CSARRLAATDTQYF. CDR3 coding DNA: TGCAGTGCTAGGAGACTAGCGGCCACAGATACGCAGTATTTT.